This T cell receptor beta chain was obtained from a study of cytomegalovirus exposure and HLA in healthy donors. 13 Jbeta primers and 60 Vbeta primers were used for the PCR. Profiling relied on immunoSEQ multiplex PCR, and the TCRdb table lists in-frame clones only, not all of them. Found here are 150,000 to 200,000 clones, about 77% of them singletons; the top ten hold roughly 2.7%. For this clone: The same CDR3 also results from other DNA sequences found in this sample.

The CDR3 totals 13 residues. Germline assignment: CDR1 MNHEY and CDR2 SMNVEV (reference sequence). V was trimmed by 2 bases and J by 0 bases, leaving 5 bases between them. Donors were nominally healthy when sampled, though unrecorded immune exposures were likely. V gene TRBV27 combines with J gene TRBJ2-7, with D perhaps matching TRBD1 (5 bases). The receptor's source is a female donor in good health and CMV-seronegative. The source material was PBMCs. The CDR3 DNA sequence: TGTGCCAGCAGTTTACAGGGCTCCTACGAGCAGTACTTC. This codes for CASSLQGSYEQYF.